The 17 T cell receptor beta chains listed next were all sequenced from one sample in a study of regulatory T cells in long-lasting Graves disease. Documented time point: newly diagnosed GD, antithyroid drugs for less than 3 months. From RNA extracted from PBMCs, the TCR library was made. TCR beta libraries were built with iRepertoire HTBI primers and Arm-PCR of CDR3 regions. Using its own MiXCR run on the multiplex PCR reads, TCRdb lists one record per CDR3 protein. Of around 460,000 distinct CDR3 sequences in the sample, about 15% were seen once. These same records also appear under a second study, on T cells in Graves' hyperthyroidism and ophthalmopathy.

Source: peripheral blood mononuclear cells (PBMCs), taken at new diagnosis, from a patient treated with antithyroid drugs. The receptors were gathered from a woman aged 50 to 65 with Graves disease.

This clonotype was counted at least ten times. CDR3 nucleotides: TGTGCCAGCAGACTTCTGGGAAACACCATATATTTT. It yields the protein CASRLLGNTIYF. The chain links TRBV12-3 or TRBV12-4 to TRBJ1-3; D is uncertain. The CDR3 sequence is 12 residues long. Trimming left V 6 bases short and J 4 bases short, with 7 bases between.

The chain links TRBV7-9 to TRBJ1-2; tentative D call: TRBD1 (5 bases). Germline V gene sequence: CDR1 SEHNR, CDR2 FQNEAQ (reference sequence). Trimming stripped 3 bases from V and 10 bases from J, with 18 bases between. CDR3 length equals 14 residues. CDR3 DNA sequence: TGTGCCAGCAGCTTCCCGCGGATTGGGACGGTCTACACCTTC. It encodes CASSFPRIGTVYTF.

This clonotype appeared many times. V gene TRBV30 combines with J gene TRBJ2-7; 8 bases are shared with TRBD2. J lost 7 bases, V lost 3 bases, and 5 bases had no gene match. CDR3 length: 12 residues. Germline V gene sequence: CDR1 GTSNPN, CDR2 SVGIG (reference sequence). The CDR3, as DNA: TGTGCCTGGAGCCAGCGGGAGCGGGAGCAGTACTTC. The encoded protein is CAWSQREREQYF.

This clonotype was seen ten or more times. This chain links TRBV7-8 with TRBJ2-7, with D perhaps TRBD1 (5 bases). Trimming shortened V by 5 bases and J by 4 bases, and 9 bases separated the two germline ends. This CDR3 has 12 amino acids. Per germline, CDR1 SGHVS and CDR2 FQNEAQ. The CDR3 DNA is TGTGCCAGCAGCCCGACAGATTACGAGCAGTACTTC. Protein sequence: CASSPTDYEQYF.

This clonotype occurred once. The J gene is TRBJ2-1, the V gene TRBV6-6; no clear D. The CDR3 runs 15 residues. V was cut by 0 bases and J by 4 bases, with 10 bases left in between. Germline V gene data show CDR1 as MNHNY and CDR2 as SVGAGI (reference sequence). The chain's CDR3 is CASSYSMSAYNEQFF. CDR3 coding DNA: TGTGCCAGCAGTTACTCGATGTCCGCTTACAATGAGCAGTTCTTC.

Ten or more counts support this clonotype. The CDR3 region has the DNA TGTGCCAGCAGCAAGCTAGCGCCAAGAGGCACAGATACGCAGTATTTT. It codes for CASSKLAPRGTDTQYF. The gene calls are TRBV27 and TRBJ2-3; TRBD2 might be the D (6 bases). CDR1 and CDR2 (germline): MNHEY, SMNVEV (reference sequence). V dropped 6 bases and J dropped 1 base, with 17 bases sitting between them. The CDR3 contains 16 residues.

The chain links TRBV10-3 to TRBJ1-6; D not resolved. The germline gives CDR1 ENHRY, CDR2 SYGVKD. CDR3 size: 17 residues. V shed 0 bases and J shed 6 bases, with 15 bases lying between them. CDR3 coding DNA: TGTGCCATCAGTGAGTCGAAGTACGGAGACCCTAATTCACCCCTCCACTTT. This sequence encodes CAISESKYGDPNSPLHF.

This clonotype was found a few times. This chain connects TRBV6-4 to TRBJ2-7, with D possibly matching TRBD1 (6 bases). Looked up from germline, CDR1 is MRHNA and CDR2 is SNTAGT. Trimming left V 6 bases short and J 4 bases short, with 16 bases between. The CDR3 runs 14 residues. The CDR3 DNA reads TGTGCCAGCAGAGGACAGAGAAGGGGTTACGAGCAGTACTTC. It is translated as CASRGQRRGYEQYF.

This clonotype has more than one count but fewer than ten. This could be a read error, since a much larger clone is one nucleotide away. The chain employs TRBV2 and TRBJ2-2; perhaps TRBD2 as D (5 bases). The CDR3 spans 13 residues. The germline V gene encodes CDR1 SNHLY and CDR2 FYNNEI. In nucleotides, the CDR3 is TGTGCCAGCAGGCCCAGGCAAACCGGGGAGCTGTCTTTT. Translation gives CASRPRQTGELSF.

This clonotype was counted at least ten times. V gene TRBV12-3 or TRBV12-4 combines with J gene TRBJ2-2; 8 bases agree with TRBD1. This CDR3 region has 16 residues. Unmatched junction bases numbered 8, after V lost 5 bases and J lost 3 bases. The CDR3 DNA reads TGTGCCAGCAGTCGCCGGACAGGGATCGACACCGGGGAGCTGTTTTTT. Translation: CASSRRTGIDTGELFF.

The V call is TRBV30, the J call TRBJ2-7; 10 bases align to TRBD2. CDR3 length: 14 residues. The germline V gene encodes CDR1 GTSNPN and CDR2 SVGIG (reference sequence). Losses at the gene ends were 1 base for V and 5 bases for J; bases not matched to a gene: 5. In DNA form, the CDR3 reads TGTGCCTGGAGTGGAGCGGGAGGGACCCACGAGCAGTACTTC. Amino acids: CAWSGAGGTHEQYF.

This clonotype was observed many times. This chain uses TRBV30 with TRBJ2-3; no definite D call. Deletions cut 3 bases from V and 6 bases from J, with 7 bases between. Germline V gene sequence: CDR1 GTSNPN, CDR2 SVGIG (reference sequence). CDR3 length: 11 amino acids. The CDR3 region is CAWSSGDTQYF. The CDR3 DNA follows: TGTGCCTGGAGCTCCGGTGATACGCAGTATTTT.

This clonotype was recorded many times. The CDR3 DNA reads as TGTGCCAGCAGCTTATCGAGACGCTACTCAGATACGCAGTATTTT. Translation gives CASSLSRRYSDTQYF. The rearrangement links TRBV11-2 to TRBJ2-3; D gene ambiguous. Trimming pared 2 bases from V and 4 bases from J, leaving 13 bases between. CDR3 length: 15 residues. CDR1 and CDR2 from the germline V gene are SGHAT and FQNNGV.

Many counts were recorded for this clonotype. The chain has TRBV5-6 and TRBJ1-2; D call uncertain. This CDR3 comprises 12 residues. The V gene lost 0 bases and the J gene lost 10 bases, with 10 bases spanning the gap. CDR1 is SGHDT and CDR2 is YYEEEE in the germline V gene. CDR3 bases: TGTGCCAGCAGCTTGGCCGGGTCTGACTACACCTTC. It codes for CASSLAGSDYTF.

This clonotype was observed a handful of times. This chain joins TRBV28 and TRBJ1-1; no definite D call. CDR1 is MDHEN, CDR2 SYDVKM, per germline. Trimming took 2 bases from V and 1 from J, leaving 14 bases between them. This CDR3 is 16 amino acids long. The CDR3 DNA reads TGTGCCAGCAGTTTAAACCCCACTGACGGGAACACTGAAGCTTTCTTT. The encoded protein is CASSLNPTDGNTEAFF.

At least ten counts were recorded for this clonotype. The chain links TRBV18 to TRBJ1-4; the D is unclear. CDR1 and CDR2 (germline): KGHSH, LQKENI. V lost 4 bases, J lost 3 bases, and 9 bases lay in between. CDR3 size: 14 residues. The CDR3 region has the DNA TGTGCCAGCTCACTCCAGGAGGCTAATGAAAAACTGTTTTTT. This codes for CASSLQEANEKLFF.

The sample holds many counts of this clonotype. The chain couples TRBV6-1 to TRBJ2-7; D assignment may be TRBD1 or TRBD2 (5 bases each). CDR3 length: 14 residues. Germline lookup yields CDR1 MNHNS and CDR2 SASEGT. The ends were cut back, 6 bases at V and 0 bases at J, with 12 bases in the middle. The CDR3 region has the DNA TGTGCCAGCAGCCCGACAGACTACTCCTACGAGCAGTACTTC. As protein: CASSPTDYSYEQYF.